This T cell receptor beta chain originates from a study of control samples from healthy donors and cancer patients. The method was immunoSEQ multiplex PCR; TCRdb's version includes in-frame clones alone and lacks a portion of them. The top ten hold 3.7% of the sample, which has fewer than 130,000 clones, roughly 90% seen once. The specimen was PBMCs. This receptor was identified in an older woman with lung cancer.

The CDR3 protein is CASSQQGDQPQHF. The CDR3 nucleotides read TGTGCCAGCAGCCAACAGGGAGATCAGCCCCAGCATTTT. The gene calls are TRBV7-2 and TRBJ1-5, with a tentative D call TRBD1 (6 bases). With 5 bases removed from V and 5 bases from J, the gap between germline ends came to 10 bases. Germline CDR1 SGHTA, CDR2 FQGNSA. CDR3 size: 13 residues.